Below, 30 T cell receptor beta chains from the same sample are listed, as sequenced in a study of beta chain features in type 1 diabetes. As every portion of the isolated RNA was reverse transcribed, the sequencing read expressed TCRB transcripts. TCRdb's table, derived via immunoSEQ multiplex PCR, lists solely in-frame clones and lacks some. Of more than 350,000 clones in the sample, more than 9.5% were seen once. Sequencing input: naive CD4+ T cells from blood. The receptors come from a woman younger than 30 in good health.

The gene calls are TRBV9 and TRBJ2-1; perhaps TRBD2 as D (5 bases). The CDR3 extends over 15 amino acids. The V end lost 6 bases, the J end lost 1 base, and 14 bases lay between the germline ends. Germline CDR1 is SGDLS and CDR2 is YYNGEE. CDR3 sequence (DNA): TGTGCCAGCACCCCCCGGGAACAATCCTACAATGAGCAGTTCTTC. The encoded protein is CASTPREQSYNEQFF.

This chain joins TRBV7-9 and TRBJ1-6; D ambiguous. The CDR3 has 15 residues. V was trimmed by 5 bases and J by 4 bases, leaving 12 bases between them. Germline V CDR1 and CDR2: SEHNR, FQNEAQ (reference sequence). The CDR3 is CASSPLGGYNSPLHF. The CDR3 DNA reads as TGTGCCAGCAGCCCTCTGGGAGGGTATAATTCACCCCTCCACTTT.

This clone appeared a few times. The chain combines TRBV5-1 with TRBJ2-3; D is possibly TRBD1 or TRBD2 (6 bases each). The CDR3 is made up of 16 amino acids. Germline V gene sequence: CDR1 SGHRS, CDR2 YFSETQ. The V end was cut by 4 bases, the J end by 0 bases, with 15 bases between. The CDR3 region is CASSAGTYPSTDTQYF. Written as DNA, the CDR3 is TGCGCCAGCAGCGCGGGGACATACCCTAGCACAGATACGCAGTATTTT. Based on the CDR3 plus reference TRBV5-1 and TRBJ2-3, the full variable domain is KAGVTQTPRYLIKTRGQQVTLSCSPISGHRSVSWYQQTPGQGLQFLFEYFSETQRNKGNFPGRFSGRQFSNSRSEMNVSTLELGDSALYLCASSAGTYPSTDTQYFGPGTRLTVL.

This sequence joins TRBV19 and TRBJ2-7, with a possible D match to TRBD2 (5 bases). CDR3 length equals 13 residues. The V gene's germline CDR1 is LNHDA and CDR2 SQIVND (reference sequence). V was pared by 11 bases and J by 1 base, with 15 bases between. CDR3 region: CAPSYGVSYEQYV. CDR3 DNA: TGTGCCCCCTCGTACGGGGTGTCCTACGAGCAGTACGTC.

This clone was recorded a few times. The chain links TRBV13 to TRBJ2-7, with 7 bases identical to TRBD2. Germline values: CDR1 PRHDT, CDR2 FYEKMQ (reference sequence). CDR3 size: 16 residues. The trim removed 0 bases at V and 0 bases at J, leaving 5 bases unmatched. The CDR3 is CASSLGRLALSYEQYF. For the CDR3, the DNA is TGTGCCAGCAGCTTAGGGAGACTAGCCCTCTCCTACGAGCAGTACTTC. Together with reference TRBV13 and TRBJ2-7, the CDR3 gives the full variable domain: AAGVIQSPRHLIKEKRETATLKCYPIPRHDTVYWYQQGPGQDPQFLISFYEKMQSDKGSIPDRFSAQQFSDYHSELNMSSLELGDSALYFCASSLGRLALSYEQYFGPGTRLTVT.

The chain employs TRBV18 and TRBJ2-7, with 7 bases fitting TRBD2. CDR1 is KGHSH and CDR2 is LQKENI in the germline V gene. The CDR3 runs to 14 residues. Trimming cost V 5 bases and J 0 bases; bases outside gene matches: 4. This CDR3 is CASSAWGGSYEQYV. In DNA, the CDR3 is TGTGCCAGCTCAGCATGGGGGGGCTCCTACGAGCAGTACGTC.

V gene TRBV7-2 combines with J gene TRBJ1-2; 12 bases match TRBD1. The V gene end was trimmed by 2 bases and the J gene end by 5 bases; junction bases not matched to a gene: 6. CDR1 SGHTA and CDR2 FQGNSA come from the germline V gene. This CDR3 is 16 amino acids long. DNA of the CDR3: TGTGCCAGCAGCTTAACAGGGACAGGGGGCATGTATGGCTACACCTTC. Protein product: CASSLTGTGGMYGYTF.

The rearrangement links TRBV7-2 to TRBJ2-3, with TRBD2 identical over 12 bases. This CDR3 spans 18 amino acids. V was clipped by 0 bases and J by 5 bases; unmatched bases: 9. The germline V gene has CDR1 SGHTA and CDR2 FQGNSA. CDR3 protein: CASSLAGSGGLAGDTQYF. DNA of the CDR3: TGTGCCAGCAGCTTAGCGGGCTCCGGGGGACTAGCGGGAGATACGCAGTATTTT.

A few counts support this clone. The chain joins TRBV7-9 to TRBJ2-7; D unclear. Trimming pared 5 bases from V and 5 bases from J, leaving 13 bases between. Germline CDR1 is SEHNR and CDR2 is FQNEAQ (reference sequence). CDR3 length: 13 residues. This CDR3 reads CASSLTGPHEQYV. Here the CDR3 DNA reads TGTGCCAGCAGCCTCACGGGTCCCCACGAGCAGTACGTC.

This clone showed up just a few times. This chain uses TRBV7-9 with TRBJ2-1, with 7 bases lining up with TRBD1. The germline V gene encodes CDR1 SEHNR and CDR2 FQNEAQ (reference sequence). This CDR3 has 11 amino acids. The J segment lost 10 bases and the V segment lost 7 bases, leaving 4 bases of the junction unmatched. CDR3 sequence (DNA): TGTGCCAGCAACCTACAGGGGGAGCAGTTCTTC. This translates into CASNLQGEQFF.

This clone turned up a few times. V is TRBV29-1 and J is TRBJ1-1; D not certain. Germline V gene lookup returns CDR1 SQVTM and CDR2 ANQGSEA. The CDR3 length is 17 residues. Trimming left V 0 bases short and J 1 base short, with 18 bases between. The chain's CDR3 is CSVEDIGGSRKNTEAFF. The CDR3, as DNA: TGCAGCGTTGAAGATATTGGCGGAAGTCGTAAGAACACTGAAGCTTTCTTT.

This clone was counted between two and nine times. This chain joins TRBV14 and TRBJ2-2; 9 bases align to TRBD1. Per germline, CDR1 SGHDN and CDR2 FVKESK. There are 15 residues in the CDR3. Germline trimming cut 1 base from V and 6 bases from J; bases unmatched to any gene: 3. CDR3 protein: CASSQAGTGSGELFF. The CDR3 DNA sequence: TGTGCCAGCAGCCAAGCCGGGACAGGGTCCGGGGAGCTGTTTTTT.

The V gene is TRBV11-1, the J gene TRBJ1-6, with D uncertain. V was cut by 1 base and J by 7 bases, with 8 bases left in between. The length of the CDR3 is 14 residues. Germline CDR1 reads SGHAT; CDR2 reads FQDESV (reference sequence). The DNA of the CDR3 is TGTGCCAGCAGCTTAGGTCGAGCGAATTCACCCCTCCACTTT. Translating it yields CASSLGRANSPLHF.

This chain joins TRBV7-3 and TRBJ2-2; TRBD1 matches at 8 bases. The J segment lost 5 bases and the V segment lost 2 bases, leaving 4 bases of the junction unmatched. This CDR3 is built from 15 residues. CDR1 and CDR2 (germline): SGHTA, FQGTGA. CDR3: CASSLADRGTGELFF. In DNA, the CDR3 is TGTGCCAGCAGCTTAGCCGACAGGGGTACCGGGGAGCTGTTTTTT.

The V call is TRBV29-1, the J call TRBJ1-5, with D possibly being TRBD1 (5 bases). The CDR3 is 15 residues long. Germline V gene sequence: CDR1 SQVTM, CDR2 ANQGSEA. V lost 7 bases and J lost 0, with 16 bases in between. In nucleotides, the CDR3 is TGCAGCGCTACCACTACAGGCAATAGCAATCAGCCCCAGCATTTT. This encodes CSATTTGNSNQPQHF.

This clone has more than one count but fewer than ten. The chain is built from TRBV7-6 and TRBJ2-1; weak D call: TRBD2 (5 bases). The germline V and J ends were trimmed by 4 bases and 3 bases, with 13 bases remaining between them. The CDR3 extends over 15 amino acids. Germline V gene sequence: CDR1 SGHVS, CDR2 FNYEAQ. CDR3 DNA sequence: TGTGCCAGCAGCTATAAGCTAGGGAGCTACAATGAGCAGTTCTTC. It codes for CASSYKLGSYNEQFF.

This chain's CDR3 is CASSRAGAATSTDTQYF. DNA for the CDR3: TGTGCCAGCAGCAGAGCGGGGGCCGCCACTAGCACAGATACGCAGTATTTT. The chain couples TRBV4-2 to TRBJ2-3; 8 nucleotides align to TRBD2. The CDR3 has 17 amino acids. Per the germline V gene, CDR1 is LGHNA and CDR2 is YNFKEQ. V trimming: 5 bases; J trimming: 0 bases; junction bases outside the gene matches: 10.

This chain connects TRBV7-2 to TRBJ1-2; D is possibly TRBD1 (5 bases). The V end lost 5 bases, the J end lost 4 bases, and 14 bases lay between the germline ends. This CDR3 has 14 residues. Germline CDR1 is SGHTA and CDR2 is FQGNSA. The CDR3 loop reads CASSTGPNLYGYTF. The CDR3 DNA is TGTGCCAGCAGCACGGGACCCAACCTCTATGGCTACACCTTC.

The CDR3 loop is CAWSVPRKPIQYF. CDR3 DNA: TGTGCCTGGAGTGTACCCAGAAAGCCCATTCAGTACTTC. The gene calls are TRBV30 and TRBJ2-4; D gene uncertain. The CDR3 runs to 13 residues. Germline V lookup: CDR1 GTSNPN, CDR2 SVGIG (reference sequence). V lost 0 bases to trimming and J lost 9 bases, with 12 bases between them.

V is TRBV7-6 and J is TRBJ2-1, with TRBD1 identical over 11 bases. V shed 5 bases, J shed 7 bases, and the junction held 7 bases outside the gene matches. CDR3 length: 15 residues. From germline, CDR1 is SGHVS and CDR2 FNYEAQ. Here the CDR3 DNA reads TGTGCCAGCAGCCTCGGGACAGGGGGTAAAAATGAGCAGTTCTTC. It is translated as CASSLGTGGKNEQFF.

This clone appeared a few times. The V and J genes are TRBV7-2 and TRBJ2-7; the D is unclear. The germline gives CDR1 SGHTA, CDR2 FQGNSA. The CDR3 has 16 amino acids. V was trimmed by 6 bases and J by 0 bases, leaving 18 bases between them. The CDR3 loop reads CASSRALSGSSYEQYF. For the CDR3, the DNA is TGTGCCAGCAGTCGCGCATTGAGTGGTAGCTCCTACGAGCAGTACTTC.

The chain couples TRBV29-1 to TRBJ1-4; D gene uncertain. The CDR3 has 13 amino acids. The V gene lost 5 bases and the J gene lost 5 bases, with 12 bases spanning the gap. The germline V gene has CDR1 SQVTM and CDR2 ANQGSEA. In DNA, the CDR3 is TGCAGCGTTTGGAAGGCAGGCAATGAAAAACTGTTTTTT. As protein: CSVWKAGNEKLFF. Supplemented by reference TRBV29-1 and TRBJ1-4, the full variable domain reads SAVISQKPSRDICQRGTSLTIQCQVDSQVTMMFWYRQQPGQSLTLIATANQGSEATYESGFVIDKFPISRPNLTFSTLTVSNMSPEDSSIYLCSVWKAGNEKLFFGSGTQLSVL.

The gene calls are TRBV2 and TRBJ1-5; D remains ambiguous. Looked up from germline, CDR1 is SNHLY and CDR2 is FYNNEI. Trimming took off 3 bases at V and 7 bases at J, with 10 bases between the two ends. CDR3 length: 13 residues. The CDR3 region is CASSDRSSQPQHF. DNA for the CDR3: TGTGCCAGCAGTGACAGGTCGTCACAGCCCCAGCATTTT. Looking up the rest from reference TRBV2 and TRBJ1-5 gives the full variable domain: EPEVTQTPSHQVTQMGQEVILRCVPISNHLYFYWYRQILGQKVEFLVSFYNNEISEKSEIFDDQFSVERPDGSNFTLKIRSTKLEDSAMYFCASSDRSSQPQHFGDGTRLSIL.

The chain couples TRBV5-4 to TRBJ2-7, with D possibly TRBD1 on 6 matching bases. V lost 4 bases to trimming and J lost 3 bases, with 11 bases between them. The CDR3 covers 13 residues. Germline CDR1 SGHNT, CDR2 YYREEE (reference sequence). The CDR3 sequence is CASSQGHNYEQYF. In nucleotides, the CDR3 is TGTGCCAGCAGCCAGGGACACAACTACGAGCAGTACTTC.

A few counts support this clone. The chain carries TRBV19 and TRBJ2-3; no clear D gene. Germline V gene sequence: CDR1 LNHDA, CDR2 SQIVND (reference sequence). Deletions cut 3 bases from V and 3 bases from J, with 10 bases between. The CDR3 has 14 amino acids. This chain's CDR3 is CASSMGLGTDTQYF. CDR3 nucleotide sequence: TGTGCCAGTAGTATGGGTTTGGGGACAGATACGCAGTATTTT.

The chain joins TRBV30 to TRBJ2-7; 8 nucleotides line up with TRBD2. The V gene's germline CDR1 is GTSNPN and CDR2 SVGIG (reference sequence). V shed 1 base and J 2 bases; nucleotides not matched to a gene: 16. The CDR3 is 18 residues long. For the CDR3, the DNA is TGTGCCTGGAGTGCTGGGGTTACTAGCGGCGAACGGACCTACGAGCAGTACTTC. This codes for CAWSAGVTSGERTYEQYF.

In this sample, this clone turned up a few times. V usage is TRBV7-3 and J usage is TRBJ2-1; TRBD2 matches at 10 bases. V lost 3 bases and J lost 9; bases outside the gene matches: 8. The CDR3 is 15 amino acids. CDR1 and CDR2 from the germline V gene are SGHTA and FQGTGA. The DNA of the CDR3 is TGTGCCAGCAGCTTTGTAACTAGCGGGACTGGTGAGCAGTTCTTC. Protein: CASSFVTSGTGEQFF.

This clone was picked up many times. This chain uses TRBV13 with TRBJ2-7; 7 positions match TRBD2. This CDR3 contains 15 residues. Per germline, CDR1 PRHDT and CDR2 FYEKMQ (reference sequence). Trimming removed 2 bases from V and 5 bases from J; junction bases left unmatched: 9. The CDR3 spells CASSLTSGISHEQYF. Here the CDR3 DNA reads TGTGCCAGCAGCTTAACCAGCGGGATCTCGCACGAGCAGTACTTC. Complete variable domain (other parts from reference TRBV13 and TRBJ2-7): AAGVIQSPRHLIKEKRETATLKCYPIPRHDTVYWYQQGPGQDPQFLISFYEKMQSDKGSIPDRFSAQQFSDYHSELNMSSLELGDSALYFCASSLTSGISHEQYFGPGTRLTVT.

This chain uses TRBV9 with TRBJ1-1; D may be TRBD1 (6 bases). Per germline, CDR1 SGDLS and CDR2 YYNGEE. The CDR3 runs 13 residues. V dropped 4 bases and J dropped 13 bases, with 20 bases sitting between them. The CDR3 sequence: CASSSIPGTRGFF. DNA of the CDR3: TGTGCCAGCAGCTCCATCCCCGGGACAAGGGGTTTCTTT.

As to this clone: A much larger clone lies one base from this, so it may be a read error. The chain joins TRBV7-3 to TRBJ2-3; no firm D call. The V gene's germline CDR1 is SGHTA and CDR2 FQGTGA. CDR3 length equals 12 residues. V was clipped by 4 bases and J by 2 bases, with 4 bases between them. The CDR3 DNA sequence: TGTGCCAGCAGCTCGTACACAGATACGCAGTATTTT. It translates to CASSSYTDTQYF.